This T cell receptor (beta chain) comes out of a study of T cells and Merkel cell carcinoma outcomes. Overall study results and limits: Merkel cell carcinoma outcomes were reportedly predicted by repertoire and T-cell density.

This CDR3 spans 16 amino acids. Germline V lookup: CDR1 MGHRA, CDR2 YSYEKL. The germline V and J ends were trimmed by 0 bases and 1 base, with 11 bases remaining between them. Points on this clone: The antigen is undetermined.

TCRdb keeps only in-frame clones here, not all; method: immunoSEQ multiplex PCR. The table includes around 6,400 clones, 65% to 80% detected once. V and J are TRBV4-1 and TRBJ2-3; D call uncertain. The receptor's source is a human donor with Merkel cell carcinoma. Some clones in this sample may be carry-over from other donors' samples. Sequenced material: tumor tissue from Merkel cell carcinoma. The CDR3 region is CASSQDARSRTDTQYF. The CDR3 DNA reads TGCGCCAGCAGCCAAGATGCCAGGTCTCGCACAGATACGCAGTATTTT.